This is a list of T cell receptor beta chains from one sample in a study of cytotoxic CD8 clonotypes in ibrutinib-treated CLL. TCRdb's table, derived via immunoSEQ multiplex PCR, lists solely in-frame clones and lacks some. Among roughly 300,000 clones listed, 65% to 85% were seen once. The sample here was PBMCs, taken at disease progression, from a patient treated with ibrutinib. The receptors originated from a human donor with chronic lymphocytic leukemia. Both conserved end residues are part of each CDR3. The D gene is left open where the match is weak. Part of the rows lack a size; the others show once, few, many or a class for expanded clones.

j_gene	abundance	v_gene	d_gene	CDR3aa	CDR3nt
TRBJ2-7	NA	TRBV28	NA	CASMGPNSYEQYF	TGTGCCAGCATGGGACCGAACTCCTACGAGCAGTACTTC
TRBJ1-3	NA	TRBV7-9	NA	CASSLGGGDTIYF	TGTGCCAGCAGCTTAGGTGGGGGCGACACCATATATTTT
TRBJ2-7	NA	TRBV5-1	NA	CASSRAGTYEQYF	TGCGCCAGCAGCCGGGCGGGAACCTACGAGCAGTACTTC
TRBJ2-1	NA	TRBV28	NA	CASSFVGDEQFF	TGTGCCAGCAGTTTTGTAGGGGATGAGCAGTTCTTC
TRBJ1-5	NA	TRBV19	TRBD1	CASSTRTGFQPQHF	TGTGCCAGTAGTACTAGGACAGGGTTTCAGCCCCAGCATTTT
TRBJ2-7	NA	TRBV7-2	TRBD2	CASSLAGTSGGSSYEQYF	TGTGCCAGCAGCTTAGCGGGGACTAGCGGGGGCAGCTCCTACGAGCAGTACTTC
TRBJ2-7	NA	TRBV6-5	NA	CASSYSGTGRTEEQYF	TGTGCCAGCAGTTACTCGGGCACAGGGAGGACCGAGGAGCAGTACTTC
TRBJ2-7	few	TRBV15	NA	CATSRGLNEQYF	TGTGCCACCAGCAGGGGCCTCAACGAGCAGTACTTC
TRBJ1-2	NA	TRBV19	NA	CASSLTVATFF	TGTGCCAGTAGTCTAACAGTTGCGACCTTCTTC
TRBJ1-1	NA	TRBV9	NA	CASSGDNTEAFF	TGTGCCAGCAGCGGGGATAACACTGAAGCTTTCTTT
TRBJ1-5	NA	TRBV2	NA	CASSVAGLGNQPQHF	TGTGCCAGCAGTGTGGCAGGGTTGGGCAATCAGCCCCAGCATTTT
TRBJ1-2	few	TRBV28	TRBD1	CASSQTGGGGYTF	TGTGCCAGCAGCCAGACAGGGGGCGGTGGCTACACCTTC
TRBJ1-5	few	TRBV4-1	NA	CASSHRTELNQPQHF	TGCGCCAGCAGCCACCGGACAGAACTCAATCAGCCCCAGCATTTT
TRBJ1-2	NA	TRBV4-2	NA	CASSQVGSGYTF	TGTGCCAGCAGCCAAGTGGGTAGTGGCTACACCTTC
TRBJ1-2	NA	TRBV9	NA	CASSGRPQWGGYGYTF	TGTGCCAGCAGCGGGAGGCCCCAGTGGGGTGGCTATGGCTACACCTTC
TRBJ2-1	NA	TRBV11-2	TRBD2	CASSLVTSGVDEQFF	TGTGCCAGCAGCTTAGTGACTAGCGGGGTGGATGAGCAGTTCTTC
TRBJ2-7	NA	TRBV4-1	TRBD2	CASSDHFGGAGLAAYEQYF	TGCGCCAGCAGCGACCATTTTGGGGGTGCGGGACTAGCAGCCTACGAGCAGTACTTC
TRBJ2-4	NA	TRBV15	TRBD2	CATSRAGGFLTAPKNIQYF	TGTGCCACCAGCAGAGCCGGGGGGTTTTTAACTGCGCCCAAAAACATTCAGTACTTC
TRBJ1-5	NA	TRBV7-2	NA	CASSLNGLSNQPQHF	TGTGCCAGCAGCTTAAACGGTCTTAGCAATCAGCCCCAGCATTTT
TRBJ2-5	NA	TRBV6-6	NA	CASSSPAGRQETQYF	TGTGCCAGCAGTTCTCCCGCGGGGAGACAAGAGACCCAGTACTTC
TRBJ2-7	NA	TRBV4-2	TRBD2	CASSQAIAGGPYEQYF	TGTGCCAGCAGCCAAGCCATTGCGGGGGGGCCCTACGAGCAGTACTTC
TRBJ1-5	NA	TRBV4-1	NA	CASSQAPAAGWERSNQPQHF	TGCGCCAGCAGCCAAGCCCCCGCGGCCGGTTGGGAAAGGAGCAATCAGCCCCAGCATTTT
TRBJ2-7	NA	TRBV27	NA	CASSLRVSSSYEQYF	TGTGCCAGCAGTTTAAGGGTATCGAGCTCCTACGAGCAGTACTTC
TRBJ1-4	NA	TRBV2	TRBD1	CASSPGQGGTNEKLFF	TGTGCCAGCAGTCCGGGACAGGGGGGAACTAATGAAAAACTGTTTTTT
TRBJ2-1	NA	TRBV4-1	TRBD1	CASSQVGINRDRQNEQFF	TGCGCCAGCAGCCAAGTAGGGATAAATAGGGACAGGCAGAATGAGCAGTTCTTC
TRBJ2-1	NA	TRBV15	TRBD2	CATSRAPPGLAYNEQFF	TGTGCCACCAGCAGAGCCCCCCCGGGACTAGCATACAATGAGCAGTTCTTC
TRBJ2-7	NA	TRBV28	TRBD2	CASLTPREGPYEQYF	TGTGCCAGCCTCACCCCGCGGGAGGGACCCTACGAGCAGTACTTC
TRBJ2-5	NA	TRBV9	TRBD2	CASSAGLAVRETQYF	TGTGCCAGCAGCGCAGGACTAGCGGTCCGCGAGACCCAGTACTTC
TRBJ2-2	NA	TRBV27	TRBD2	CASSLLAGGPDGELFF	TGTGCCAGCAGCCTTTTAGCGGGGGGGCCCGACGGGGAGCTGTTTTTT
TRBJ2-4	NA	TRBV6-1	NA	CASSEESSWDSLLGAKNIQYF	TGTGCCAGCAGTGAAGAGTCGTCATGGGACTCTCTTCTAGGGGCCAAAAACATTCAGTACTTC
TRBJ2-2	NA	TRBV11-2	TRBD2	CASSLVLAGAANTGELFF	TGTGCCAGCAGCTTAGTGTTAGCGGGGGCCGCGAACACCGGGGAGCTGTTTTTT
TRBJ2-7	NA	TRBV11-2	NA	CASSLVSALAYEQYF	TGTGCCAGCAGCTTAGTATCGGCGCTGGCCTACGAGCAGTACTTC
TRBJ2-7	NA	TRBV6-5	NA	CASRYSGVLDYEQYF	TGTGCCAGCAGGTACTCGGGGGTTTTAGACTACGAGCAGTACTTC
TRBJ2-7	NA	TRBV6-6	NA	CASSYPMTSRGEQYF	TGTGCCAGCAGTTACCCAATGACTAGTAGAGGCGAGCAGTACTTC
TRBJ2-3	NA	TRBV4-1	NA	CASSPTVGWDTQYF	TGCGCCAGCAGCCCCACGGTGGGGTGGGATACGCAGTATTTT
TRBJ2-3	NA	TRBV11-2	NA	CASSPAVRRDTQYF	TGTGCCAGCAGCCCCGCGGTCCGCCGGGATACGCAGTATTTT
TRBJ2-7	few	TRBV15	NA	CATSRGLIYEQYF	TGTGCCACCAGCAGAGGACTAATCTACGAGCAGTACTTC
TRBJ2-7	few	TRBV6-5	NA	CASSRGGPLSYEQYF	TGTGCCAGCAGTAGGGGGGGGCCCCTTTCCTACGAGCAGTACTTC
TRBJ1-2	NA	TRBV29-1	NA	CSVEIGKNYGYTF	TGCAGCGTTGAGATAGGGAAGAACTATGGCTACACCTTC
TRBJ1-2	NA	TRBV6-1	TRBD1	CASSESTGQGRAYGYTF	TGTGCCAGCAGTGAATCTACCGGACAGGGAAGGGCGTATGGCTACACCTTC
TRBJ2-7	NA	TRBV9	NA	CASSVGQFSYEQYF	TGTGCCAGCAGCGTAGGTCAGTTCTCCTACGAGCAGTACTTC
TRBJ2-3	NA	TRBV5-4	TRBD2	CASRLAGGSTDTQYF	TGTGCCAGCAGGTTAGCGGGGGGAAGCACAGATACGCAGTATTTT
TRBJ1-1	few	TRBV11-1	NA	CASSFGRLNTEAFF	TGTGCCAGCAGCTTTGGCAGGCTTAACACTGAAGCTTTCTTT
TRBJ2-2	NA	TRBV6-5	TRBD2	CASSYTAGANTGELFF	TGTGCCAGCAGTTACACTGCGGGAGCGAACACCGGGGAGCTGTTTTTT
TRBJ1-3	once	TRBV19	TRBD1	CASTTGDRSGNTIYF	TGTGCCAGCACGACAGGGGACAGGTCTGGAAACACCATATATTTT
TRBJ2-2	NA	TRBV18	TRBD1	CASSDRENTGELFF	TGTGCCAGCTCGGACAGGGAGAACACCGGGGAGCTGTTTTTT
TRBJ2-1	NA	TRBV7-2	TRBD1	CASSLSQGFLYEQFF	TGTGCCAGCAGCTTATCACAGGGGTTTCTGTATGAGCAGTTCTTC
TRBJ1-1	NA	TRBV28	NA	CASSSTGVIHTEAFF	TGTGCCAGCAGTTCCACAGGTGTTATTCACACTGAAGCTTTCTTT
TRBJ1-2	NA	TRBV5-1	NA	CASSPGQTYGYTF	TGCGCCAGCAGTCCAGGACAGACCTATGGCTACACCTTC
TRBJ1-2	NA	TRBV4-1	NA	CASSQFAARYYGYTF	TGCGCCAGCAGCCAATTTGCCGCGAGATACTATGGCTACACCTTC
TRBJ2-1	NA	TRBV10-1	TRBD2	CASTTSGGDEQFF	TGCGCCAGCACGACTAGCGGGGGCGATGAGCAGTTCTTC
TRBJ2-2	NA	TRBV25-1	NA	CASSESGRPLFTGELFF	TGTGCCAGCAGTGAATCTGGCAGGCCCCTGTTCACCGGGGAGCTGTTTTTT
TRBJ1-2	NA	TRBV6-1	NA	CASSEYSSAGYTF	TGTGCCAGCAGTGAGTATTCGAGTGCCGGCTACACCTTC
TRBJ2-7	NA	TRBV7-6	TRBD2	CASSRTTSGVWEQYF	TGTGCCAGCAGCCGGACGACTAGCGGGGTATGGGAGCAGTACTTC
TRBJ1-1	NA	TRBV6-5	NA	CASSRALNTEAFF	TGTGCCAGCAGTCGGGCCCTGAACACTGAAGCTTTCTTT
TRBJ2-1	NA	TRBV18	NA	CASSLNNEQFF	TGTGCCAGCTCACTCAACAATGAGCAGTTCTTC